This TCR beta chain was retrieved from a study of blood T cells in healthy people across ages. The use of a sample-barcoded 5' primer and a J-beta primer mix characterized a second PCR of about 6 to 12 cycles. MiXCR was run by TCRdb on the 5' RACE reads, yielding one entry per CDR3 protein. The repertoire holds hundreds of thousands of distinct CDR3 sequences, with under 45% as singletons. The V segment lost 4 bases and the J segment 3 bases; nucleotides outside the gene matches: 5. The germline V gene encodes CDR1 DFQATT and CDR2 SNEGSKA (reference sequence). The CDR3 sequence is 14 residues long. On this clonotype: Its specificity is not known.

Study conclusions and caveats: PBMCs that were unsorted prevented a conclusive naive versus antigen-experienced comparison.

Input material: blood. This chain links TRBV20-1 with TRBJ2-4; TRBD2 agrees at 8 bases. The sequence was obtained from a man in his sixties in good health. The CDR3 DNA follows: TGCAGTGCTATCGCGGGGGGCAACAAAAACATTCAGTACTTC. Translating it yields CSAIAGGNKNIQYF.